This entry lists 31 T cell receptor beta chains sequenced from one sample in a study of read filtering for tumor transcriptome and immune sequencing. This library used approximately 390 ng RNA and molecular barcoded adaptors spanning alpha/delta and beta/gamma chains. TCRdb redid the calling of the reads with MiXCR, one entry per CDR3 protein. The table has some 120,000 distinct CDR3 sequences, approximately 12% seen once. Sequenced sample: a population of CD138-negative cells sorted from bone marrow. The receptor source for this set is a donor over 35 with multiple myeloma.

This clonotype was found many times. This chain links TRBV18 with TRBJ1-1; the D gene is possibly TRBD1 (5 bases). The V and J ends lost 4 bases and 1 base respectively, with 13 bases between them. From germline, CDR1 is KGHSH and CDR2 LQKENI. This CDR3 has 15 amino acids. The CDR3 is CASSLDAGPNTEAFF. CDR3 nucleotides: TGTGCCAGCTCACTGGACGCGGGGCCGAACACTGAAGCTTTCTTT.

At least ten counts were recorded for this clonotype. The chain has TRBV29-1 and TRBJ1-1, with TRBD1 matching over 10 bases. V was clipped by 7 bases and J by 4 bases; unmatched bases: 3. The germline CDR1 and CDR2 sequences are SQVTM and ANQGSEA. The CDR3 spans 12 residues. The CDR3 here is CSARDRGTEAFF. The CDR3 DNA reads as TGCAGCGCCCGGGACAGGGGCACTGAAGCTTTCTTT.

This clonotype was observed a handful of times. The junction does not match germline at one end; this may be a read error. The V call is TRBV5-1, the J call TRBJ2-1; 7 bases agree with TRBD2. CDR1 and CDR2 from the germline V gene are SGHRS and YFSETQ. The CDR3 is 13 residues long. The CDR3 loop is CASGFPRGNEQFF. DNA for the CDR3: TGCGCCAGCGGCTTTCCGCGGGGGAATGAGCAGTTCTTC.

This clonotype occurred many times. The J gene is TRBJ2-1, the V gene TRBV11-2; 9 bases align to TRBD1. This CDR3 contains 13 residues. V dropped 3 bases and J dropped 16; count of bases not matched to a gene: 10. CDR1 and CDR2 from the germline V gene are SGHAT and FQNNGV. The CDR3 here is CASSFQGDRVSFF. CDR3 bases: TGTGCCAGCAGCTTCCAGGGGGACAGGGTATCTTTCTTC.

This clonotype came up a few times. The V call is TRBV25-1, the J call TRBJ1-1, with D maybe TRBD1 (5 bases). The V and J ends lost 0 bases and 4 bases respectively, with 6 bases between them. CDR3 length equals 13 residues. Germline-derived CDR1 and CDR2 are MGHDK and SYGVNS. CDR3 sequence: CASSEYRGTEAFF. The CDR3 bases are TGTGCCAGCAGTGAATATAGGGGCACTGAAGCTTTCTTT.

This clonotype was seen only a few times. V gene TRBV5-1 combines with J gene TRBJ2-2; 10 nucleotides align to TRBD1. Germline V gives CDR1 SGHRS, CDR2 YFSETQ. V lost 3 bases to trimming and J lost 4 bases; unmatched junction nucleotides: 3. The CDR3 totals 15 residues. The CDR3 bases are TGCGCCAGCAGCTCCGGGGACAGGGGCACCGGGGAGCTGTTTTTT. It translates to CASSSGDRGTGELFF.

This clonotype was found many times. The chain links TRBV9 to TRBJ2-3; D perhaps matches TRBD2 (6 bases). Germline CDR1 and CDR2: SGDLS and YYNGEE. V was shortened by 2 bases and J by 4 bases, with 17 bases between the two germline ends. The CDR3 totals 16 residues. The CDR3 loop reads CASSVQDGSIADTQYF. As DNA, the CDR3 is TGTGCCAGCAGCGTTCAAGACGGGAGTATCGCAGATACGCAGTATTTT.

This clonotype was detected many times. The genes are TRBV7-9 and TRBJ1-5; D unclear. CDR3 size: 15 residues. Germline-derived CDR1 and CDR2 are SEHNR and FQNEAQ (reference sequence). Trimming shortened V by 3 bases and J by 3 bases, and 12 bases separated the two germline ends. CDR3 DNA sequence: TGTGCCAGCAGCTTGACCGGCGGGGTCAATCAGCCCCAGCATTTT. Its translation: CASSLTGGVNQPQHF.

This clonotype appeared many times. Sequence at one end of the junction differs from germline and may be a read error. This chain uses TRBV20-1 with TRBJ2-1, with D perhaps assigned TRBD1 or TRBD2 (6 bases each). The CDR3 extends over 15 amino acids. Germline CDR1 DFQATT, CDR2 SNEGSKA (reference sequence). The CDR3 sequence: CGARDGGSPINEQFF. Written as DNA, the CDR3 is TGCGGTGCTAGGGACGGGGGCTCACCTATCAATGAGCAGTTCTTC.

This clonotype has ten or more counts. The chain employs TRBV28 and TRBJ2-3; perhaps TRBD2 as D (7 bases). This CDR3 contains 15 residues. Germline assignment: CDR1 MDHEN and CDR2 SYDVKM. Trimming took 11 bases from V and 0 from J, leaving 18 bases between them. CDR3 sequence: CACRGRGGSTDTQYF. The CDR3 DNA reads as TGTGCCTGCCGAGGGAGGGGGGGGAGCACAGATACGCAGTATTTT.

This clonotype has at least ten counts. The chain combines TRBV4-1 with TRBJ1-4, with D tentatively TRBD1 (6 bases). The CDR3 has 15 amino acids. V lost 4 bases, J lost 6 bases, and 15 bases lay in between. Looked up from germline, CDR1 is MGHRA and CDR2 is YSYEKL. The CDR3 protein is CASSRVQGVDEKLFF. In nucleotides, the CDR3 is TGCGCCAGCAGCCGGGTACAGGGAGTTGATGAAAAACTGTTTTTT.

The chain links TRBV18 to TRBJ2-1, with a tentative D call TRBD1 (7 bases). The germline V gene encodes CDR1 KGHSH and CDR2 LQKENI. Trimming removed 4 bases at V and 1 base at J, with 14 bases between. There are 16 residues in the CDR3. CDR3 region: CASSLRGAQSYNEQFF. The CDR3 DNA follows: TGTGCCAGCTCACTCAGGGGGGCCCAGTCCTACAATGAGCAGTTCTTC.

This clonotype showed up many times. CDR3 residues: CASSPQFGLAGADEQFF. CDR3 DNA: TGTGCCAGCAGTCCCCAGTTCGGACTAGCGGGAGCCGATGAGCAGTTCTTC. The rearrangement links TRBV28 to TRBJ2-1, with 13 bases fitting TRBD2. This CDR3 is built from 17 residues. Germline trimming cut 5 bases from V and 8 bases from J; bases unmatched to any gene: 12. Per the germline V gene, CDR1 is MDHEN and CDR2 is SYDVKM.

The sample holds many counts of this clonotype. The chain carries TRBV15 and TRBJ2-5, with D unclear. The CDR3 totals 14 residues. V was clipped by 0 bases and J by 1 base, with 6 bases between them. Germline values: CDR1 LNHNV, CDR2 YYDKDF (reference sequence). This CDR3 reads CATSRDIGQETQYF. The DNA for the CDR3 is TGTGCCACCAGCAGAGATATCGGCCAAGAGACCCAGTACTTC.

This clonotype was observed at least ten times. J is TRBJ2-7 and V is TRBV30; no definite D call. This CDR3 contains 11 residues. CDR1 and CDR2 (germline): GTSNPN, SVGIG (reference sequence). Trimming removed 1 base from V and 4 bases from J, with 5 bases in between. CDR3 protein: CAWSGLYEQYF. In nucleotides, the CDR3 is TGTGCCTGGAGTGGCCTATACGAGCAGTACTTC.

This clonotype came up many times. V usage is TRBV6-1 and J usage is TRBJ2-1; TRBD2 matches 7 bases. Unmatched junction bases numbered 10, after V lost 0 bases and J lost 8 bases. CDR1 and CDR2 (germline): MNHNS, SASEGT. The CDR3 contains 16 residues. CDR3 coding DNA: TGTGCCAGCAGTGAAGCAACGGGGGGTACTGGCCATGAGCAGTTCTTC. Protein sequence: CASSEATGGTGHEQFF.

This clonotype has a count of ten or more. The CDR3 DNA follows: TGTGCCAGCAGCTTACTGGGGCAGGGGGAGTTCTTC. Its protein product is CASSLLGQGEFF. The V gene is TRBV11-2, the J gene TRBJ2-1; 7 bases map to TRBD1. This CDR3 has 12 residues. Germline CDR1 and CDR2: SGHAT and FQNNGV. J was trimmed by 14 bases and V by 2 bases; bases with no gene match: 6.

This clonotype was counted only a few times. The chain has TRBV19 and TRBJ2-1; D possibly uses TRBD1 or TRBD2 (6 bases each). This CDR3 comprises 14 residues. Germline assignment: CDR1 LNHDA and CDR2 SQIVND (reference sequence). V was pared by 5 bases and J by 5 bases, with 13 bases between. In DNA form, the CDR3 reads TGTGCCAGTAGTGGCGGGACACCAAACAATGAGCAGTTCTTC. Translated: CASSGGTPNNEQFF.

This clonotype occurred many times. The V gene is TRBV27, the J gene TRBJ2-7; D tentatively fits TRBD1 or TRBD2 (5 bases each). Trimming removed 5 bases from V and 2 bases from J, with 13 bases in between. The CDR3 is 14 amino acids. Per germline, CDR1 MNHEY and CDR2 SMNVEV (reference sequence). This chain's CDR3 is CASSKTGTTYEQYF. CDR3 nucleotide sequence: TGTGCCAGCAGTAAAACCGGGACCACCTACGAGCAGTACTTC.

This clonotype was observed a handful of times. The V call is TRBV28, the J call TRBJ2-5, with 7 positions matching TRBD1. J was trimmed by 2 bases and V by 8 bases; bases with no gene match: 11. Germline V gives CDR1 MDHEN, CDR2 SYDVKM. CDR3 length equals 15 residues. The CDR3, as DNA: TGTGCCAGCCAAAAACTACAGGGGAAGCAAGAGACCCAGTACTTC. It yields the protein CASQKLQGKQETQYF.

This clonotype showed up many times. The gene calls are TRBV6-1 and TRBJ1-5; possibly TRBD1 for D (5 bases). Trimming shortened V by 6 bases and J by 4 bases, and 13 bases separated the two germline ends. This CDR3 contains 14 residues. Germline CDR1 reads MNHNS; CDR2 reads SASEGT. The CDR3 sequence: CASSMGQGNQPQHF. CDR3 coding DNA: TGTGCCAGCAGCATGGGGCAGGGAAATCAGCCCCAGCATTTT.

The sample holds many counts of this clonotype. The chain uses TRBV6-1 and TRBJ1-5, with a possible D match to TRBD1 (5 bases). This CDR3 is built from 12 residues. The germline V gene has CDR1 MNHNS and CDR2 SASEGT. Trimming removed 1 base at V and 7 bases at J, with 5 bases between. The CDR3: CASSEGGQPQHF. CDR3 in DNA: TGTGCCAGCAGTGAAGGGGGGCAGCCCCAGCATTTT.

This clonotype appeared many times. CDR3 protein: CSGEGLGQRGETQYF. DNA of the CDR3: TGCAGTGGAGAGGGGCTGGGACAGAGGGGTGAGACCCAGTACTTC. The chain couples TRBV20-1 to TRBJ2-5; 7 bases align to TRBD1. Germline loops: CDR1 DFQATT, CDR2 SNEGSKA (reference sequence). V lost 7 bases and J lost 5; bases outside the gene matches: 16. The CDR3 has 15 residues.

This clonotype has a count of ten or more. The chain recombines TRBV18 with TRBJ2-3, with 9 bases aligning to TRBD2. The CDR3 extends over 15 amino acids. Germline V gene sequence: CDR1 KGHSH, CDR2 LQKENI. V shed 1 base, J shed 6 bases, and the junction held 5 bases outside the gene matches. The CDR3 DNA is TGTGCCAGCTCACCACTAGTAGCGGGGGAGGATACGCAGTATTTT. It translates to CASSPLVAGEDTQYF.

At least ten counts were recorded for this clonotype. The chain carries TRBV29-1 and TRBJ2-1; possibly TRBD1 for D (6 bases). The germline gives CDR1 SQVTM, CDR2 ANQGSEA. CDR3 size: 16 residues. Deletions cut 1 base from V and 10 bases from J, with 23 bases between. In DNA, the CDR3 is TGCAGCGTTGAAGTTGTGGGACATCGGAGTTCATCGGAGCAGTTCTTC. Protein: CSVEVVGHRSSSEQFF.

The sample holds many counts of this clonotype. The chain has TRBV5-1 and TRBJ2-5; D is possibly TRBD1 (6 bases). V was clipped by 4 bases and J by 3 bases, with 13 bases between them. Germline V lookup: CDR1 SGHRS, CDR2 YFSETQ. The length of the CDR3 is 14 residues. CDR3 in DNA: TGCGCCAGCAGCACAACAGGGAGCGAAGAGACCCAGTACTTC. It specifies CASSTTGSEETQYF.

At least ten counts were recorded for this clonotype. The chain joins TRBV6-1 to TRBJ1-6; possibly TRBD1 for D (5 bases). The CDR3 totals 13 residues. Germline V gene sequence: CDR1 MNHNS, CDR2 SASEGT. Trimming left V 2 bases short and J 9 bases short, with 8 bases between. In DNA, the CDR3 is TGTGCCAGCAGTGAATACAGGTCTTCACCCCTCCACTTT. This encodes CASSEYRSSPLHF.

The rearrangement joins TRBV5-1 to TRBJ2-1; the D gene is possibly TRBD1 (5 bases). The CDR3 sequence is 16 residues long. V was pared by 4 bases and J by 2 bases, with 16 bases between. Germline V gene data show CDR1 as SGHRS and CDR2 as YFSETQ. CDR3 sequence: CASSPAGQSTYNEQFF. DNA for the CDR3: TGCGCCAGCAGCCCCGCAGGGCAGAGCACCTACAATGAGCAGTTCTTC.

The table lists this clonotype with many counts. The genes are TRBV6-2 or TRBV6-3 and TRBJ2-3; D gene ambiguous. Germline values: CDR1 MNHEY, CDR2 SVGEGT. This CDR3 region has 9 residues. V was shortened by 10 bases and J by 5 bases, with 4 bases between the two germline ends. The CDR3 nucleotides are TGTGCCACCGGAGATACGCAGTATTTT. This translates into CATGDTQYF.

This clonotype was seen many times. The V gene is TRBV2, the J gene TRBJ2-1; 7 nucleotides match TRBD1. The J segment lost 6 bases and the V segment lost 8 bases, leaving 7 bases of the junction unmatched. The CDR3 is 13 residues long. CDR1 and CDR2 (germline): SNHLY, FYNNEI. CDR3 sequence reads: CASRWDSRNEQFF. The CDR3 nucleotides read TGTGCCAGCCGCTGGGACAGTCGCAATGAGCAGTTCTTC.

The rearrangement links TRBV11-2 to TRBJ2-3; D perhaps matches TRBD2 (6 bases). The V end lost 3 bases, the J end lost 4 bases, and 14 bases lay between the germline ends. CDR1 and CDR2 (germline): SGHAT, FQNNGV. The CDR3 is 15 amino acids. As DNA, the CDR3 is TGTGCCAGCAGCTTCGCAGGGTCTAGCGCAGATACGCAGTATTTT. Translating it yields CASSFAGSSADTQYF. The full variable domain, its missing parts supplied by reference TRBV11-2 and TRBJ2-3, is EAGVAQSPRYKIIEKRQSVAFWCNPISGHATLYWYQQILGQGPKLLIQFQNNGVVDDSQLPKDRFSAERLKGVDSTLKIQPAKLEDSAVYLCASSFAGSSADTQYFGPGTRLTVL.